The present TCR beta chain was sequenced within a study of graft-versus-host responses after intestinal transplantation. Across the whole study: Anti-thymocyte globulin induction preceded 2 to 4 years of tacrolimus and steroid maintenance in all recipients. Overall study findings and caveats: Declining HvG levels early post-transplant were linked to peak circulating GvH clone levels. Recipient marrow held GvH clones, some first seen in ileum or blood.

Concerning this clone itself: The antigen is unknown.

Profiling relied on immunoSEQ multiplex PCR, and the TCRdb table lists in-frame clones only, not all of them. The repertoire includes some 14,000 clones, about two thirds of them detected once, and 7% to 9% sits in the top ten. Lymphocytes (intraepithelial and lamina propria) were released by processing the graft tissue. The CDR3 loop spans 14 amino acids. Germline V CDR1 and CDR2: MNHNY, SVGAGI (reference sequence). Unmatched junction bases numbered 1, after V lost 0 bases and J lost 4 bases. The receptor was derived from a human patient who received an intestinal transplant, so some T cells may come from the graft donor. The specimen comprised ileum tissue, sampled approximately 670 days after intestinal transplantation. The rearrangement links TRBV6-6 to TRBJ1-2; 8 bases line up with TRBD1. The CDR3 bases are TGTGCCAGCAGTTACTCTACAGGGGGCTATGGCTACACCTTC. Translating it yields CASSYSTGGYGYTF.